One sample yielded the 27 T cell receptor beta chains listed below, sequenced in a study of T cell responses to AZD1222 COVID-19 vaccine (dated by TCRdb to the early 2020s). This sample's time point label indicates: about 28 days (+/-7) after the second vaccine dose. Library construction relied on the immunoSEQ multiplex PCR assay. TCRdb limited this immuneACCESS table to in-frame rearrangements with V and J called. A share of clones is missing; checked studies link under half to unresolved V genes, and the rest is unexplained. This sample has 110,000 or so clones in its table, and approximately 90% of those were observed once. The ten largest account for about 6.8% of the sample. This specimen consisted of peripheral blood, obtained 28 days after the second AZD1222 dose. The receptor set was obtained from an adult who received the AZD1222 COVID-19 vaccine.

The gene calls are TRBV19 and TRBJ2-3, with TRBD1 identical over 9 bases. The J segment lost 3 bases and the V segment lost 4 bases, leaving 2 bases of the junction unmatched. CDR1 and CDR2 from the germline V gene are LNHDA and SQIVND (reference sequence). CDR3 size: 14 residues. The CDR3 is CASSNGQGTDTQYF. In DNA form, the CDR3 reads TGTGCCAGTAGTAATGGACAGGGGACAGATACGCAGTATTTT. The full variable domain, its missing parts supplied by reference TRBV19 and TRBJ2-3, is DGGITQSPKYLFRKEGQNVTLSCEQNLNHDAMYWYRQDPGQGLRLIYYSQIVNDFQKGDIAEGYSVSREKKESFPLTVTSAQKNPTAFYLCASSNGQGTDTQYFGPGTRLTVL.

The chain joins TRBV6-5 to TRBJ1-1; D gene ambiguous. This CDR3 comprises 13 residues. CDR1 and CDR2 from the germline V gene are MNHEY and SVGAGI. V lost 4 bases, J lost 1 base, and 7 bases lay in between. The CDR3 here is CASSFRSNTEAFF. The CDR3 bases are TGTGCCAGCAGTTTCCGGTCGAACACTGAAGCTTTCTTT.

The gene calls are TRBV7-9 and TRBJ1-4; 7 nucleotides align to TRBD1. V gave up 5 bases and J gave up 4 bases; unmatched junction bases: 7. The CDR3 is made up of 15 amino acids. From germline, CDR1 is SEHNR and CDR2 FQNEAQ (reference sequence). This CDR3 is CASSPRQGSNEKLFF. CDR3 DNA: TGTGCCAGCAGCCCTCGACAGGGAAGTAATGAAAAACTGTTTTTT. Full variable domain (outside the CDR3, taken from reference TRBV7-9 and TRBJ1-4): DTGVSQNPRHKITKRGQNVTFRCDPISEHNRLYWYRQTLGQGPEFLTYFQNEAQLEKSRLLSDRFSAERPKGSFSTLEIQRTEQGDSAMYLCASSPRQGSNEKLFFGSGTQLSVL.

This clone occurred a few times. The rearrangement links TRBV27 to TRBJ1-2, with 7 bases aligning to TRBD1. With V trimmed by 4 bases and J by 5 bases, 16 bases remained unmatched. CDR1 and CDR2 from the germline V gene are MNHEY and SMNVEV (reference sequence). The length of the CDR3 is 17 residues. The CDR3 is CASSSTSPTGVRYGYTF. CDR3 nucleotides: TGTGCCAGCAGTTCAACCTCCCCCACAGGGGTAAGATATGGCTACACCTTC.

The rearrangement uses TRBV4-3 and TRBJ2-2; no firm D call. The CDR3 contains 15 residues. The germline V gene has CDR1 LGHNA and CDR2 YSLEER. Trimming left V 1 base short and J 4 bases short, with 10 bases between. The CDR3 loop reads CASSQVRVGTGELFF. The CDR3 DNA sequence: TGCGCCAGCAGCCAAGTACGGGTGGGCACCGGGGAGCTGTTTTTT.

The chain couples TRBV11-2 to TRBJ1-2; tentatively, D is TRBD1 (5 bases). Germline CDR1 and CDR2: SGHAT and FQNNGV. This CDR3 comprises 14 residues. Trimming shortened V by 0 bases and J by 5 bases, and 10 bases separated the two germline ends. DNA of the CDR3: TGTGCCAGCAGCTTAGATCTCGACAGATATGGCTACACCTTC. The encoded protein is CASSLDLDRYGYTF.

The sample holds a few counts of this clone. The rearrangement links TRBV4-1 to TRBJ1-2; maybe TRBD1 (6 bases). V lost 0 bases to trimming and J lost 7 bases, with 12 bases between them. The CDR3 spans 14 residues. Germline V gives CDR1 MGHRA, CDR2 YSYEKL. The CDR3 loop is CASSQDPGAGGYTF. The CDR3 DNA sequence: TGCGCCAGCAGCCAAGATCCAGGGGCGGGTGGCTACACCTTC.

For the CDR3, the DNA is TGTGCCAGCAGCTTGGGGAGGGGGGCGCCAGAGACCCAGTACTTC. It codes for CASSLGRGAPETQYF. The V call is TRBV5-5, the J call TRBJ2-5, with D perhaps given as TRBD1 or TRBD2 (6 bases each). Germline CDR1 and CDR2: SGHKS and YYEKEE (reference sequence). The V gene lost 0 bases and the J gene lost 4 bases, with 13 bases spanning the gap. The CDR3 has 15 amino acids.

V is TRBV5-1 and J is TRBJ2-3, with 10 bases identical to TRBD1. The CDR3 loop spans 15 amino acids. V was clipped by 3 bases and J by 4 bases; unmatched bases: 5. Germline-derived CDR1 and CDR2 are SGHRS and YFSETQ. The chain's CDR3 is CASSSGTGVADTQYF. DNA of the CDR3: TGCGCCAGCAGCTCGGGGACAGGGGTGGCAGATACGCAGTATTTT.

This clone was seen many times. This chain joins TRBV9 and TRBJ1-1, with D possibly matching TRBD1 (5 bases). This CDR3 has 15 residues. V was trimmed by 3 bases and J by 6 bases, leaving 18 bases between them. The germline V gene encodes CDR1 SGDLS and CDR2 YYNGEE. CDR3 in DNA: TGTGCCAGCAGCGCTACGGACATCACAGTCCCTGAAGCTTTCTTT. Residues: CASSATDITVPEAFF. The variable domain in full, completed from reference TRBV9 and TRBJ1-1, reads DSGVTQTPKHLITATGQRVTLRCSPRSGDLSVYWYQQSLDQGLQFLIQYYNGEERAKGNILERFSAQQFPDLHSELNLSSLELGDSALYFCASSATDITVPEAFFGQGTRLTVV.

The chain recombines TRBV5-1 with TRBJ2-3; TRBD1 is a possible D gene (6 bases). V dropped 4 bases and J dropped 4 bases, with 16 bases sitting between them. The CDR3 has 15 residues. Germline CDR1 and CDR2: SGHRS and YFSETQ. CDR3 sequence: CASSPLAGAADTQYF. The CDR3 DNA reads TGCGCCAGCAGCCCCCTGGCAGGGGCGGCAGATACGCAGTATTTT.

There are a few counts of this clone. This chain links TRBV11-2 with TRBJ2-7; 11 bases agree with TRBD2. Trimming took 4 bases from V and 0 from J; bases not matched to a gene: 5. Germline V gives CDR1 SGHAT, CDR2 FQNNGV. CDR3 size: 16 residues. This CDR3 reads CASSSRLAGPSYEQYF. The CDR3 DNA reads TGTGCCAGCAGCTCAAGACTAGCGGGGCCCTCCTACGAGCAGTACTTC.

This chain uses TRBV5-4 with TRBJ2-3; D is ambiguous. The CDR3 loop spans 12 amino acids. Germline V gene sequence: CDR1 SGHNT, CDR2 YYREEE (reference sequence). V lost 3 bases, J lost 1 base, and 3 bases lay in between. DNA for the CDR3: TGTGCCAGCAGCTCCCGCACAGATACGCAGTATTTT. Encoded protein: CASSSRTDTQYF.

This rearrangement joins TRBV11-3 to TRBJ2-7, with D unclear. V was pared by 6 bases and J by 0 bases, with 18 bases between. CDR1 is SGHNT and CDR2 is YENEEA in the germline V gene. The CDR3 runs to 16 residues. The CDR3 spells CASRIESNRTSYEQYF. In DNA, the CDR3 is TGTGCCAGCAGGATAGAGAGTAATCGAACCTCCTACGAGCAGTACTTC.

The chain recombines TRBV10-3 with TRBJ2-2, with TRBD1 matching 11 bases. The junction had 3 bases not matched to a gene; V was cut back by 0 bases and J by 3 bases. Germline CDR1 and CDR2: ENHRY and SYGVKD. This CDR3 is built from 17 residues. CDR3 loop: CAISESGQGAYTGELFF. The DNA for the CDR3 is TGTGCCATCAGTGAGTCCGGACAGGGGGCATACACCGGGGAGCTGTTTTTT.

This clone occurred a few times. J is TRBJ2-1 and V is TRBV5-1; 7 bases agree with TRBD1. The CDR3 length is 18 residues. Trimming cost V 1 base and J 9 bases; bases outside gene matches: 19. Per the germline V gene, CDR1 is SGHRS and CDR2 is YFSETQ. The CDR3 sequence is CASSLYGGTGAVLGEQFF. The CDR3 DNA follows: TGCGCCAGCAGCTTGTACGGTGGAACAGGGGCGGTCCTAGGTGAGCAGTTCTTC.

The rearrangement uses TRBV5-1 and TRBJ1-1; 8 positions match TRBD1. Germline V lookup: CDR1 SGHRS, CDR2 YFSETQ. The CDR3 runs to 14 residues. The V gene end was trimmed by 3 bases and the J gene end by 0 bases; junction bases not matched to a gene: 1. CDR3 amino acids: CASSSTGVNTEAFF. CDR3 in DNA: TGCGCCAGCAGCTCGACAGGGGTGAACACTGAAGCTTTCTTT.

The chain carries TRBV7-2 and TRBJ2-3; D gene unclear. V shed 1 base and J shed 0 bases, with 5 bases lying between them. The CDR3 extends over 14 amino acids. CDR1 is SGHTA, CDR2 FQGNSA, per germline. The CDR3 reads CASSLVASTDTQYF. The CDR3 nucleotides read TGTGCCAGCAGCTTAGTAGCCAGCACAGATACGCAGTATTTT.

This rearrangement joins TRBV11-3 to TRBJ1-1, with D possibly matching TRBD1 (5 bases). The CDR3 contains 13 residues. CDR1 and CDR2 (germline): SGHNT, YENEEA. V gave up 5 bases and J gave up 0 bases, with 7 bases separating them. CDR3 nucleotide sequence: TGTGCCAGCAGCCCAGGGCTGAACACTGAAGCTTTCTTT. As protein: CASSPGLNTEAFF.

As DNA, the CDR3 is TGTGCCAGCAGTTTAGCGGGGGGGCCCAACACGCAGTATTTT. Translated: CASSLAGGPNTQYF. The chain joins TRBV6-2 or TRBV6-3 to TRBJ2-3, with 11 bases matching TRBD2. Germline trimming cut 4 bases from V and 9 bases from J; bases unmatched to any gene: 6. Germline CDR1 is MNHEY and CDR2 is SVGEGT. The CDR3 totals 14 residues.

The V and J genes are TRBV13 and TRBJ1-3; weak D call: TRBD1 (5 bases). Trimming took off 4 bases at V and 3 bases at J, with 7 bases between the two ends. The CDR3 length is 13 residues. The germline CDR1 and CDR2 sequences are PRHDT and FYEKMQ (reference sequence). The CDR3 bases are TGTGCCAGCAGCTCGGGGGGTGGAAACACCATATATTTT. It codes for CASSSGGGNTIYF. The full variable domain, rest sourced from reference TRBV13 and TRBJ1-3, is AAGVIQSPRHLIKEKRETATLKCYPIPRHDTVYWYQQGPGQDPQFLISFYEKMQSDKGSIPDRFSAQQFSDYHSELNMSSLELGDSALYFCASSSGGGNTIYFGEGSWLTVV.

V is TRBV6-2 or TRBV6-3 and J is TRBJ1-6; no clear D gene. Trimming pared 0 bases from V and 14 bases from J, leaving 26 bases between. The CDR3 extends over 18 amino acids. Per germline, CDR1 MNHEY and CDR2 SVGEGT. The CDR3 here is CASSYSVAGIRLVGSLHF. CDR3 DNA sequence: TGTGCCAGCAGTTACTCCGTGGCGGGGATCCGTCTTGTGGGGTCCCTCCACTTT.

The rearrangement uses TRBV28 and TRBJ1-4; perhaps TRBD1 as D (6 bases). V gave up 6 bases and J gave up 7 bases, with 15 bases separating them. From germline, CDR1 is MDHEN and CDR2 SYDVKM. The CDR3 extends over 14 amino acids. CDR3 sequence reads: CASSPPGASEKLFF. CDR3 sequence (DNA): TGTGCCAGCAGCCCACCGGGGGCGAGTGAAAAACTGTTTTTT.

The V gene is TRBV5-1, the J gene TRBJ2-7; TRBD2 agrees at 11 bases. This CDR3 is 17 amino acids long. With 0 bases clipped from V and 3 bases from J, the junction kept 8 bases outside the gene matches. Germline CDR1 is SGHRS and CDR2 is YFSETQ. As DNA, the CDR3 is TGCGCCAGCAGCTTGGTAGCTAGCGGGGGGTCTTTCTACGAGCAGTACTTC. It codes for CASSLVASGGSFYEQYF.

The V call is TRBV21-1, the J call TRBJ1-5. TRBV21-1 is reported as a pseudogene. The CDR3 runs to 16 residues. CDR3 nucleotides: TGTGCCAGCAGCCCCCCCAGAGGCGAAATTGGACAGCCCCAGCATTTT. It translates to CASSPPRGEIGQPQHF.

J is TRBJ2-1 and V is TRBV6-5, with D perhaps TRBD1 or TRBD2 (6 bases each). Germline CDR1 MNHEY, CDR2 SVGAGI. V dropped 5 bases and J dropped 7 bases, with 18 bases sitting between them. CDR3 length: 15 amino acids. CDR3 loop: CASSMGGQQVNEQFF. As DNA, the CDR3 is TGTGCCAGCAGTATGGGGGGCCAACAGGTGAATGAGCAGTTCTTC.

V and J are TRBV1 and TRBJ2-5; the D segment call TRBD2 is taken from the table without a DNA check. TRBV1 is a pseudogene. CDR3 size: 17 residues. The CDR3 nucleotides are TGCACCAGCAGCCAACCGGGACTAGCGGGGCCCCAAGAGACCCAGTACTTC. It encodes CTSSQPGLAGPQETQYF.